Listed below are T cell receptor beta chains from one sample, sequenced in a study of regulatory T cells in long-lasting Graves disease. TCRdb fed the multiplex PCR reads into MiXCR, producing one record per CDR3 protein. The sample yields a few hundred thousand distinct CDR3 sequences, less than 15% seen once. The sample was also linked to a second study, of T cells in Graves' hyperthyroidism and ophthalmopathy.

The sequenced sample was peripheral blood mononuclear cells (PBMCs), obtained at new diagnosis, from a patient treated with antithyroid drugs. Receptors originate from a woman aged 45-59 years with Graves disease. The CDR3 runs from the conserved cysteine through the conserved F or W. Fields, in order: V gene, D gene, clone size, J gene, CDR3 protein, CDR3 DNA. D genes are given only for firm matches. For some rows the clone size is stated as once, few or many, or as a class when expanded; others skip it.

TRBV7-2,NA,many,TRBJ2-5,CASSLGLLQETQYF,TGTGCCAGCAGCTTAGGGCTACTCCAAGAGACCCAGTACTTC
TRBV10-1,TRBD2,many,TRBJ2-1,CASSGPGTSNHNEQFF,TGCGCCAGCAGTGGGCCGGGGACTAGCAACCACAATGAGCAGTTCTTC
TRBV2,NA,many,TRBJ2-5,CASSGQNQETQYF,TGTGCCAGCTCGGGACAAAACCAAGAGACCCAGTACTTC
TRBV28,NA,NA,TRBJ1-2,CASIGAGVTHYGYTF,TGTGCCAGCATAGGGGCAGGGGTGACCCACTATGGCTACACCTTC
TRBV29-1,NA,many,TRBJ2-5,CSVGDTRGETQYF,TGCAGCGTTGGGGACACCCGAGGGGAGACCCAGTACTTC
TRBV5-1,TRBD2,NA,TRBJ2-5,CASSLVASGGAQYF,TGCGCCAGCAGCTTGGTCGCCAGCGGGGGAGCCCAGTACTTC
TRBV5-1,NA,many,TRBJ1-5,CASSLAAGVNQPQHF,TGCGCCAGCAGCTTGGCGGCAGGGGTGAATCAGCCCCAGCATTTT
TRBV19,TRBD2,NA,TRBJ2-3,CASSMGTSGQVTDTQYF,TGTGCCAGTAGTATGGGGACTAGCGGCCAAGTCACAGATACGCAGTATTTT
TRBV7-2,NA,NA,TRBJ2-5,CASSKGLRETQYF,TGTGCCAGCAGTAAAGGATTGAGGGAGACCCAGTACTTC
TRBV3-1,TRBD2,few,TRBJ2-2,CASSQAGTSGNTGELFF,TGTGCCAGCAGCCAGGCCGGGACTAGCGGGAACACCGGGGAGCTGTTTTTT
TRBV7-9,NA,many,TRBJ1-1,CASSLGREEAFF,TGTGCCAGCAGCTTAGGTCGGGAGGAAGCTTTCTTT
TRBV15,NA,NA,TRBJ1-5,CATSRDRGFGNQPQHF,TGTGCCACCAGCAGAGATAGGGGGTTTGGGAATCAGCCCCAGCATTTT
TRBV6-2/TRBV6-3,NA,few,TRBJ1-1,CASTWTFQNTEAFF,TGTGCCAGCACGTGGACATTTCAGAACACTGAAGCTTTCTTT
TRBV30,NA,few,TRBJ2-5,CARTPLLEGQETQYF,TGTGCCCGGACCCCCCTACTAGAGGGACAAGAGACCCAGTACTTC
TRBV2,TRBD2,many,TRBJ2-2,CASSGSGGGRYTGELFF,TGTGCCAGCAGTGGATCAGGTGGCGGGAGATACACCGGGGAGCTGTTTTTT
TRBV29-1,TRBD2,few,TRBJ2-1,CSVHSSGRIDNEQFF,TGCAGCGTTCACTCTAGCGGGAGGATCGACAATGAGCAGTTCTTC
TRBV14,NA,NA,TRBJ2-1,CASSQEKGAREQFF,TGTGCCAGCAGCCAAGAGAAAGGGGCGCGCGAGCAGTTCTTC
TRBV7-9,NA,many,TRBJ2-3,CASSLEAPGTDTQYF,TGTGCCAGCAGCTTAGAGGCCCCGGGTACAGATACGCAGTATTTT
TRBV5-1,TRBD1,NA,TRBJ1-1,CASSLEGQGAEAFF,TGCGCCAGCAGCTTGGAAGGACAGGGCGCTGAAGCTTTCTTT
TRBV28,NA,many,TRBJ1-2,CASSELPTDNYGYTF,TGTGCCAGCAGCGAATTACCGACAGATAACTATGGCTACACCTTC
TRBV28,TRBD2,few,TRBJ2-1,CASSLGTSVLNEQFF,TGTGCCAGCAGTTTAGGGACTAGCGTATTAAATGAGCAGTTCTTC
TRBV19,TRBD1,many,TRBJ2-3,CASTTGQGYTDTQYF,TGTGCCAGCACTACCGGACAGGGGTACACAGATACGCAGTATTTT
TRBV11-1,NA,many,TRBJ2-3,CASRLGHTDTQYF,TGTGCCAGCCGACTAGGGCACACAGATACGCAGTATTTT
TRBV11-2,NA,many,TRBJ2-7,CASDRREQYF,TGTGCCAGCGACCGGAGGGAGCAGTACTTC
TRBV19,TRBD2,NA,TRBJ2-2,CASTTLSGVAGGLTLTGELFF,TGTGCCAGTACCACCCTTTCCGGGGTAGCGGGAGGCCTCACCCTCACCGGGGAGCTGTTTTTT
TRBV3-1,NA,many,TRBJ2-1,CASSPGRDEQFF,TGTGCCAGCAGCCCGGGGCGGGATGAGCAGTTCTTC
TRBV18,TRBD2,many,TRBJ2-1,CASSPQRLASDDEQFF,TGTGCCAGCTCACCACAGCGACTAGCGTCGGATGATGAGCAGTTCTTC
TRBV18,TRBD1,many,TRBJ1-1,CASSQPRDSPTEAFF,TGTGCCAGCTCACAACCTCGGGACAGCCCCACTGAAGCTTTCTTT
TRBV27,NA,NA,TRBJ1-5,CASSPQVNSNQPQHF,TGTGCCAGCAGTCCACAGGTTAATAGCAATCAGCCCCAGCATTTT
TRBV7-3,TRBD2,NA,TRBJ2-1,CASSPTGTSGTYNEQFF,TGTGCCAGCAGCCCCACCGGGACTAGCGGGACTTACAATGAGCAGTTCTTC
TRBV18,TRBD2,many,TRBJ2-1,CASSLDLAGALLNEQFF,TGTGCCAGCTCACTCGATTTAGCGGGAGCACTCCTCAATGAGCAGTTCTTC
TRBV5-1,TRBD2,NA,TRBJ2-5,CASSQGLAGALETQYF,TGCGCCAGCAGCCAGGGACTAGCGGGAGCGTTAGAGACCCAGTACTTC
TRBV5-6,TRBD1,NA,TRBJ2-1,CASSYLGTGTYNEQFF,TGTGCCAGCAGCTATCTTGGGACAGGGACATACAATGAGCAGTTCTTC
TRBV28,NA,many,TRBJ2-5,CASSTYQETQYF,TGTGCCAGCAGTACCTACCAAGAGACCCAGTACTTC
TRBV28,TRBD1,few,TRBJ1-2,CASSLGTGWYGYTF,TGTGCCAGCAGTTTAGGGACAGGGTGGTATGGCTACACCTTC
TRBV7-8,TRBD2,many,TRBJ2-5,CASSLAGTSYQETQYF,TGTGCCAGCAGCTTAGCCGGGACTAGCTATCAAGAGACCCAGTACTTC
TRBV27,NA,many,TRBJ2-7,CASSNVRLEQYF,TGTGCCAGCAGCAACGTTCGCCTCGAGCAGTACTTC
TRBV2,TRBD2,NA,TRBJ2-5,CASSEDRLAGQETQYF,TGTGCCAGCAGTGAAGATAGGCTAGCGGGACAAGAGACCCAGTACTTC
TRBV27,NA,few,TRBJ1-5,CASSLGASQPQHF,TGTGCCAGCAGTTTAGGGGCCTCTCAGCCCCAGCATTTT
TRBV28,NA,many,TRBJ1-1,CASSLLPPMNTEAFF,TGTGCCAGCAGTTTATTACCCCCAATGAACACTGAAGCTTTCTTT
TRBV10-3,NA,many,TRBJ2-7,CAISEEYEQYF,TGTGCCATCAGTGAGGAGTACGAGCAGTACTTC
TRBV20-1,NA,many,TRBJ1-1,CRARVMNTEAFF,TGCAGGGCCAGGGTCATGAACACTGAAGCTTTCTTT